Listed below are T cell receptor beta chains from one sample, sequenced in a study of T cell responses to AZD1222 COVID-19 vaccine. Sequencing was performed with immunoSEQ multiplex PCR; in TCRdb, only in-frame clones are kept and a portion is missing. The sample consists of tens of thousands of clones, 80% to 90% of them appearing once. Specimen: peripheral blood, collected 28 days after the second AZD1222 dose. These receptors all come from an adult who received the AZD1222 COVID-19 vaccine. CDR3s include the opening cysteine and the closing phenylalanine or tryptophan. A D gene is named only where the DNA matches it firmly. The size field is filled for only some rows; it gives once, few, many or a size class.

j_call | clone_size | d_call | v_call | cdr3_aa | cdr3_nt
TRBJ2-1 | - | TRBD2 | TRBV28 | CASSPTLLAGGGDEQFF | TGTGCCAGCAGTCCCACCCTACTAGCGGGAGGCGGCGATGAGCAGTTCTTC
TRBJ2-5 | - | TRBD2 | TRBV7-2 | CASSLKLAGDF | TGTGCCAGCAGCTTAAAGCTAGCGGGAGACTTC
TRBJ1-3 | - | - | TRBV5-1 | CASSLARQGNTIYF | TGCGCCAGCAGCTTGGCCAGACAGGGAAACACCATATATTTT
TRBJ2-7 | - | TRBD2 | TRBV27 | CASSFGLAGGYEQYF | TGTGCCAGCAGTTTCGGACTAGCGGGAGGATACGAGCAGTACTTC
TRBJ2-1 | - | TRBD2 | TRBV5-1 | CASSGGTGWTSGRALDEQFF | TGCGCCAGCAGCGGCGGGACAGGTTGGACTAGCGGGAGGGCCTTGGATGAGCAGTTCTTC
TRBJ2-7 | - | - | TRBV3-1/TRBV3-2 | CASSRRGEQYF | TGTGCCAGCAGCCGAAGGGGCGAGCAGTACTTC
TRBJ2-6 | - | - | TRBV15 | CATSRGLLGANVLTF | TGTGCCACCAGCAGAGGACTACTGGGGGCCAACGTCCTGACTTTC
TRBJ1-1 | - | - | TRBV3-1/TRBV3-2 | CASRGDSTAEAFF | TGTGCCAGCAGAGGGGATAGTACCGCTGAAGCTTTCTTT
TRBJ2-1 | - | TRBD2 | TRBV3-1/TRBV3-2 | CASSQVGLADNEQFF | TGTGCCAGCAGCCAAGTAGGGCTAGCGGATAATGAGCAGTTCTTC
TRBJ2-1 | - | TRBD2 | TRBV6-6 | CASSPLLAVAFGEQFF | TGTGCCAGCAGTCCCTTACTAGCGGTCGCCTTCGGGGAGCAGTTCTTC
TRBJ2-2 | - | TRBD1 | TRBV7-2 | CASSNRQGATGELFF | TGTGCCAGCAGCAACCGACAGGGGGCCACCGGGGAGCTGTTTTTT
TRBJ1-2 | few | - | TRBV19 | CASSRQVGYGYTF | TGTGCCAGTAGTAGACAGGTCGGTTATGGCTACACCTTC
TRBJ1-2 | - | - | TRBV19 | CASSLGSSDGYTF | TGTGCCAGTAGCCTAGGCAGTTCGGATGGCTACACCTTC
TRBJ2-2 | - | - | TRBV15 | CATSREWSQHLDGELFF | TGTGCCACCAGCAGAGAGTGGTCCCAACACCTCGACGGAGAGCTGTTTTTT
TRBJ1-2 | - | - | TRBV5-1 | CASSSGTVANYGYTF | TGCGCCAGCAGCTCCGGGACGGTGGCCAATTATGGCTACACCTTC
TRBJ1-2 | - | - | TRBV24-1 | CATSDSTDVRYGYTF | TGTGCCACCAGCGACTCGACAGATGTGAGGTATGGCTACACCTTC
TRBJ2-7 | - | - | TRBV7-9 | CAAGQTYEQYF | TGTGCCGCCGGTCAGACCTACGAGCAGTACTTC
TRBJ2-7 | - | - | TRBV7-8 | CASGRDFGGDEQYF | TGTGCCAGCGGCCGAGACTTCGGCGGGGACGAGCAGTACTTC
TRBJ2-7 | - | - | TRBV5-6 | CASSLDQGYSSYEQYF | TGTGCCAGCAGCTTGGATCAGGGGTACAGCTCCTACGAGCAGTACTTC
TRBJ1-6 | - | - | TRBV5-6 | CASSLGTGNNSPLHF | TGTGCCAGCAGCTTGGGGACCGGCAACAATTCACCCCTCCACTTT
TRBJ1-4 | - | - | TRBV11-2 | CASSPITGSSEKLFF | TGTGCCAGCAGCCCCATAACAGGGAGTAGCGAAAAACTGTTTTTT
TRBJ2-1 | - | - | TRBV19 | CASSPPRTRPYNEQFF | TGTGCCAGTAGTCCTCCGAGGACCCGCCCCTACAATGAGCAGTTCTTC
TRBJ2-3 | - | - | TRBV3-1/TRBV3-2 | CASSQAHGITDTQYF | TGTGCCAGCAGCCAAGCCCACGGGATCACAGATACGCAGTATTTT
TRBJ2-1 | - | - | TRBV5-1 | CASSRSPGAGEQFF | TGCGCCAGCAGCCGTTCTCCAGGGGCTGGTGAGCAGTTCTTC
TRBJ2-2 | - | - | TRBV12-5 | CASGLATNTGELFF | TGTGCTAGTGGTTTGGCTACGAACACCGGGGAGCTGTTTTTT
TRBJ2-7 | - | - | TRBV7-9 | CASSLAIEMNYEQYF | TGTGCCAGCAGCTTAGCCATTGAAATGAATTACGAGCAGTACTTC
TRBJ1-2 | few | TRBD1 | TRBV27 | CASSFRQGYGYTF | TGTGCCAGCAGTTTCCGACAGGGCTATGGCTACACCTTC
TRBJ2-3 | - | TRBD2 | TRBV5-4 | CASSLAASGADTQYF | TGTGCCAGCAGCTTGGCGGCTAGCGGGGCAGATACGCAGTATTTT
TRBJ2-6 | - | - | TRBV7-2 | CASSLFGGAGANVLTF | TGTGCCAGCAGCTTATTCGGGGGAGCCGGGGCCAACGTCCTGACTTTC
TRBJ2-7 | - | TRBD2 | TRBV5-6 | CASSFGGRASYEQYF | TGTGCCAGCAGCTTCGGCGGGAGGGCCTCCTACGAGCAGTACTTC
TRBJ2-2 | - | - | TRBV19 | CASSKGGTGELFF | TGTGCCAGTAGTAAAGGGGGGACCGGGGAGCTGTTTTTT
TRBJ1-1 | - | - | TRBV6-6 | CATKSGNTEAFF | TGTGCCACCAAATCGGGGAACACTGAAGCTTTCTTT
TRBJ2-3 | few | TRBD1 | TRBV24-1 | CATSDTGTGEDTQYF | TGTGCCACCAGTGATACGGGGACAGGGGAGGATACGCAGTATTTT
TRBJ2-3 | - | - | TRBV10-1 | CASSGGTPTDTQYF | TGCGCCAGCAGTGGTGGGACCCCCACAGATACGCAGTATTTT
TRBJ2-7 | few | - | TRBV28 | CASTSLYEQYF | TGTGCCAGCACCTCCCTCTACGAGCAGTACTTC
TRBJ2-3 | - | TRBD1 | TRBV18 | CASSYRTGGKGTDTQYF | TGTGCCAGCTCGTATCGAACAGGGGGAAAGGGCACAGATACGCAGTATTTT
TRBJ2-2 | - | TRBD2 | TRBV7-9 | CASSPPGRGPNTGELFF | TGTGCCAGCAGCCCCCCCGGGAGGGGACCGAACACCGGGGAGCTGTTTTTT
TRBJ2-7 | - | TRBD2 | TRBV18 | CASSPKSGSGNEQYF | TGTGCCAGCTCACCAAAAAGCGGGAGTGGCAACGAGCAGTACTTC
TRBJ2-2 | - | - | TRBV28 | CASSSGLGGNTGELFF | TGTGCCAGCAGTTCAGGGCTTGGTGGCAACACCGGGGAGCTGTTTTTT
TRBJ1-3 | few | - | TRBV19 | CASNPQGAGNTIYF | TGTGCCAGTAACCCACAGGGAGCTGGAAACACCATATATTTT
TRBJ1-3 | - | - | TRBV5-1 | CASSRAGASSGNTIYF | TGCGCCAGCAGCCGCGCAGGCGCAAGCTCTGGAAACACCATATATTTT
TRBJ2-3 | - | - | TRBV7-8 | CASSLSGLDYRGTDTQYF | TGTGCCAGCAGCCTTAGTGGTTTGGACTATCGCGGCACAGATACGCAGTATTTT
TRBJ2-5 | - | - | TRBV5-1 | CASSLEVSSVGTQYF | TGCGCCAGCAGCTTGGAAGTCTCTAGCGTGGGGACCCAGTACTTC
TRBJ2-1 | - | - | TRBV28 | CASSPSRGPYNEQFF | TGTGCCAGCTCCCCATCGCGGGGGCCTTACAATGAGCAGTTCTTC
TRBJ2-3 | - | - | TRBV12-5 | CASGPLARGGTDTQYF | TGTGCTAGTGGTCCGCTGGCTAGGGGGGGCACAGATACGCAGTATTTT
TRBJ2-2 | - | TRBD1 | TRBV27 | CASSLSPGQGSGTGELFF | TGTGCCAGCAGTTTATCCCCGGGACAGGGGAGCGGCACCGGGGAGCTGTTTTTT
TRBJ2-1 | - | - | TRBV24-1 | CATSEASVRNEQFF | TGTGCCACCAGTGAGGCTAGCGTGCGGAATGAGCAGTTCTTC
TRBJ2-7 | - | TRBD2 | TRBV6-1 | CASSEALAAYEQYF | TGTGCCAGCAGTGAAGCGCTAGCGGCCTACGAGCAGTACTTC
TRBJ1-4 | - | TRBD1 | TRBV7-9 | CASSGTGGLEKLFF | TGTGCCAGCAGCGGGACAGGGGGCCTCGAAAAACTGTTTTTT
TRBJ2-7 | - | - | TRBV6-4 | CASSDRMAVPSYEQYF | TGTGCCAGCAGTGACCGGATGGCGGTGCCCTCCTACGAGCAGTACTTC
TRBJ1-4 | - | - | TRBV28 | CAIRGGGGRATNEKLFF | TGTGCCATCCGAGGGGGAGGGGGACGGGCAACTAATGAAAAACTGTTTTTT
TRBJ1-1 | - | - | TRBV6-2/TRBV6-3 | CASSLTPGPGAEAFF | TGTGCCAGCAGTCTGACCCCCGGGCCTGGCGCTGAAGCTTTCTTT
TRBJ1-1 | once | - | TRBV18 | CASSPLAENTEAFF | TGTGCCAGCTCACCGTTGGCCGAGAACACTGAAGCTTTCTTT
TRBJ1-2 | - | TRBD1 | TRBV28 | CASSQGGHRVRNYGYTF | TGTGCCAGCAGTCAGGGGGGCCACAGGGTCAGAAACTATGGCTACACCTTC